Below, 2 T cell receptor beta chains from the same sample are listed, as sequenced in a study of cytomegalovirus exposure and HLA in healthy donors. Sequenced by immunoSEQ multiplex PCR; TCRdb stores in-frame clones only, minus some. Of over 200,000 clones in the sample, 80% to 90% are singletons; the top ten hold around 3%. Sequenced sample: PBMCs. The receptors derive from a woman under 30 in good health and CMV-seronegative.

This chain connects TRBV7-9 to TRBJ1-2, with D possibly being TRBD1 (6 bases). Trimming cost V 5 bases and J 4 bases, with 11 bases left between them. The germline V gene has CDR1 SEHNR and CDR2 FQNEAQ (reference sequence). The CDR3 is made up of 13 amino acids. The DNA of the CDR3 is TGTGCCAGCAGCAAAACAGGGATCTATGGCTACACCTTC. Translating gives CASSKTGIYGYTF.

DNA of the CDR3: TGTGCCAGCAGTTCGGCAGCGGGGAAGGAAAATAAAGAGACCCAGTACTTC. The encoded protein is CASSSAAGKENKETQYF. The V gene is TRBV28, the J gene TRBJ2-5; 7 bases are shared with TRBD2. Trimming at V came to 4 bases and at J to 3 bases, leaving 14 bases not matched to a gene. The CDR3 runs 17 residues. Germline CDR1 is MDHEN and CDR2 is SYDVKM. Together with reference TRBV28 and TRBJ2-5, the CDR3 gives the full variable domain: DVKVTQSSRYLVKRTGEKVFLECVQDMDHENMFWYRQDPGLGLRLIYFSYDVKMKEKGDIPEGYSVSREKKERFSLILESASTNQTSMYLCASSSAAGKENKETQYFGPGTRLLVL.